This TCR beta chain derives from a study of cytomegalovirus exposure and HLA in healthy donors. This PCR relied on a set of 60 Vbeta primers and 13 Jbeta primers. Assay used: immunoSEQ multiplex PCR; TCRdb lists only in-frame clones, some missing. The table shows 50,000 to 70,000 clones, with more than 70% occurring only once. CDR1 is SNHLY and CDR2 is FYNNEI in the germline V gene. This CDR3 comprises 16 residues. V dropped 0 bases and J dropped 7; count of bases not matched to a gene: 10. A few counts support this clone. V gene TRBV2 combines with J gene TRBJ1-2; 8 nucleotides align to TRBD1. Sequenced material: PBMCs. The sequence was collected from a man aged 30 to 39 in good health and CMV-seropositive. CDR3 nucleotides: TGTGCCAGCAGTGAAGCGCTTAGGGACAGGCTTGCTGGCTACACCTTC. The encoded protein is CASSEALRDRLAGYTF.